This T cell receptor (beta chain) was profiled in a study of blood T cell repertoires in COVID-19. Overall study: T cells, B-cell-depleted T cells, or PBMCs supplied cDNA or gDNA.

Trimming cost V 4 bases and J 5 bases, with 24 bases left between them. Germline V gene lookup returns CDR1 SGHTA and CDR2 FQGNSA. This CDR3 is 17 amino acids long. The data were produced by immunoSEQ multiplex PCR, yet TCRdb's version contains in-frame clones alone and is incomplete. The sample lists some 120,000 clones, 80% to 85% occurring once. Enrollees, about 18 to 95 years old, lived in about two dozen US areas. Material: PBMCs or T cells enriched from blood (not recorded which). This clonotype was sampled from a man between 25 and 39 years old who had recovered from COVID-19. The chain joins TRBV7-2 to TRBJ2-7, with TRBD2 as a possible D gene (6 bases). CDR3 sequence reads: CASSSGGAGVSNNEQYF. The CDR3, as DNA: TGTGCCAGCAGCTCCGGGGGTGCTGGCGTTTCAAACAACGAGCAGTACTTC.